The 10 T cell receptor beta chains reported below all come from one sample, sequenced in a study of T cells after yellow fever vaccination. A single record per CDR3 protein comes from TCRdb applying MiXCR to the 5' RACE reads. The sample holds 550,000 to 750,000 distinct CDR3 sequences; roughly 14% are singletons and the top ten take 11% to 15%. Here the sequenced sample was PBMCs, taken on the day of the yellow fever booster vaccination. All receptors derive from a man aged 25 to 40 who received the YFV17D yellow fever vaccine.

This clonotype turned up a few times. The chain has TRBV29-1 and TRBJ2-1; the D is unclear. The CDR3 loop spans 14 amino acids. The germline V gene has CDR1 SQVTM and CDR2 ANQGSEA. V lost 2 bases to trimming and J lost 4 bases, with 12 bases between them. The CDR3 DNA sequence: TGCAGCGTTGAAAGTTCTGGATATTACAATGAGCAGTTCTTC. This encodes CSVESSGYYNEQFF.

This clonotype has a handful of counts. The chain couples TRBV7-8 to TRBJ2-2; no clear D gene. Germline loops: CDR1 SGHVS, CDR2 FQNEAQ. This CDR3 comprises 16 residues. V lost 0 bases and J 0 bases, leaving 8 bases between the germline ends. CDR3 coding DNA: TGTGCCAGCAGCTTAGCGAGGCAGCCGAACACCGGGGAGCTGTTTTTT. Its protein is CASSLARQPNTGELFF.

The table lists this clonotype with a few counts. CDR3 amino acids: CATPFGGHEQFF. The CDR3 nucleotides are TGTGCCACCCCTTTCGGGGGGCATGAGCAGTTCTTC. The rearrangement joins TRBV19 to TRBJ2-1, with TRBD2 as a possible D gene (7 bases). V shed 10 bases and J shed 8 bases, with 15 bases lying between them. Germline values: CDR1 LNHDA, CDR2 SQIVND (reference sequence). CDR3 length equals 12 residues.

This clonotype was counted only a few times. The rearrangement links TRBV11-2 to TRBJ2-3, with TRBD1 matching 9 bases. This CDR3 contains 18 residues. CDR1 SGHAT and CDR2 FQNNGV come from the germline V gene. The V gene end was trimmed by 5 bases and the J gene end by 4 bases; junction bases not matched to a gene: 16. The CDR3 coding sequence is TGTGCCAGCAGCGTCCCCACTTCGGGACAGGGTCTTGCAGATACGCAGTATTTT. Its translation is CASSVPTSGQGLADTQYF. Full variable domain (missing parts from reference TRBV11-2 and TRBJ2-3): EAGVAQSPRYKIIEKRQSVAFWCNPISGHATLYWYQQILGQGPKLLIQFQNNGVVDDSQLPKDRFSAERLKGVDSTLKIQPAKLEDSAVYLCASSVPTSGQGLADTQYFGPGTRLTVL.

This clonotype was observed many times. The rearrangement joins TRBV6-1 to TRBJ1-5; tentative D call: TRBD1 (6 bases). Trimming removed 5 bases from V and 0 bases from J, with 11 bases in between. Germline V gene sequence: CDR1 MNHNS, CDR2 SASEGT. The CDR3 contains 15 residues. The CDR3 sequence: CASSIGTSSNQPQHF. The CDR3 nucleotides are TGTGCCAGCAGTATCGGGACAAGTAGCAATCAGCCCCAGCATTTT.

In its sample, this clonotype was seen a few times. The chain recombines TRBV7-2 with TRBJ2-7; D might be TRBD2 (5 bases). The CDR3 totals 13 residues. V dropped 5 bases and J dropped 1 base, with 9 bases sitting between them. Germline V gene data show CDR1 as SGHTA and CDR2 as FQGNSA. As DNA, the CDR3 is TGTGCCAGCAGCCCCCGACTATCCTACGAGCAGTACTTC. It codes for CASSPRLSYEQYF.

As for this clonotype: A much larger clone differs by one base, so this may be a read error. V usage is TRBV20-1 and J usage is TRBJ2-5; 14 positions match TRBD2. The CDR3 extends over 17 amino acids. Germline CDR1 reads DFQATT; CDR2 reads SNEGSKA (reference sequence). In DNA form, the CDR3 reads TGCTGTGCTAGAATCGCCCCGGGACTAGCGGGAGCAGAGACCCAGTACTTC. Translated, it gives CCARIAPGLAGAETQYF.

There are many counts of this clonotype. V gene TRBV5-1 combines with J gene TRBJ2-3; weak D call: TRBD2 (6 bases). Germline CDR1 reads SGHRS; CDR2 reads YFSETQ. V was clipped by 3 bases and J by 0 bases, with 17 bases between them. CDR3 length: 17 residues. The CDR3, as DNA: TGCGCCAGCAGCTGGCCGATAGCGGCTGGGAGCACAGATACGCAGTATTTT. This gives the protein CASSWPIAAGSTDTQYF.

This clonotype came up a few times. This sequence joins TRBV9 and TRBJ2-1; 11 nucleotides line up with TRBD1. The J segment lost 6 bases and the V segment lost 2 bases, leaving 4 bases of the junction unmatched. The CDR3 consists of 15 residues. The germline gives CDR1 SGDLS, CDR2 YYNGEE. DNA of the CDR3: TGTGCCAGCAGCGTCGGACAGGGGGCCGGCAATGAGCAGTTCTTC. Its translation is CASSVGQGAGNEQFF. The variable domain in full, with the rest retrieved from reference TRBV9 and TRBJ2-1, is DSGVTQTPKHLITATGQRVTLRCSPRSGDLSVYWYQQSLDQGLQFLIQYYNGEERAKGNILERFSAQQFPDLHSELNLSSLELGDSALYFCASSVGQGAGNEQFFGPGTRLTVL.

This clonotype was detected many times. A read error may produce the germline difference seen at one junction end. The chain has TRBV5-1 and TRBJ2-2; tentatively, D is TRBD2 (5 bases). CDR1 is SGHRS, CDR2 YFSETQ, per germline. This CDR3 is 14 amino acids long. The CDR3 loop is CASSLARGTGELFF. In DNA, the CDR3 is TGTGCCAGCAGCTTAGCACGGGGCACCGGGGAGCTGTTTTTT.